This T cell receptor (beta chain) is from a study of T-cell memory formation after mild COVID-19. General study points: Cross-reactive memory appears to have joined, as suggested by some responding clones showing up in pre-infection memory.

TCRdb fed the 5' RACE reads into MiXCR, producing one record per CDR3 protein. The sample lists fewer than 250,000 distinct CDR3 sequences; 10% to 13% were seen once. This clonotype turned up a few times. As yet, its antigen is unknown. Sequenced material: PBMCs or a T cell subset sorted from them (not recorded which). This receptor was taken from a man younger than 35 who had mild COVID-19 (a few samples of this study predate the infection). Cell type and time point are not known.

CDR3 in amino acids: CASTLFGHSGANVLTF. The CDR3 bases are TGCGCCAGCACCCTTTTCGGCCACTCTGGGGCCAACGTCCTGACTTTC. This rearrangement joins TRBV5-1 to TRBJ2-6; D remains unclear. The CDR3 totals 16 residues. V lost 6 bases to trimming and J lost 0 bases, with 13 bases between them. Per germline, CDR1 SGHRS and CDR2 YFSETQ.